This T cell receptor beta chain originates from a study of siplizumab effects on memory and regulatory T cells. As regards this clone: Antigen: not known.

Sequencing used immunoSEQ multiplex PCR; TCRdb keeps in-frame clones, though not all of them. The table records nearly 95,000 clones, around 94% of them present only once. The CDR3 totals 15 residues. V shed 0 bases and J 2 bases; nucleotides not matched to a gene: 1. Germline V gene lookup returns CDR1 LNHNV and CDR2 YYDKDF (reference sequence). Study-level results: A naive or memory phenotype could not be assigned to roughly 80-95% of the proliferating CD4+ or CD8+ clones. Siplizumab produced a significant drop in alloreactive sequences attributable to unstimulated CD4+ memory cells. Naive T cells were seen as more diverse than memory cells and as major alloresponse contributors.

Sequenced: non-Treg CD4+ T cells sorted from blood. The clonotype comes from a human donor in good health. V gene TRBV15 combines with J gene TRBJ2-1; TRBD1 aligns across 7 bases. CDR3 coding DNA: TGTGCCACCAGCAGAGAAGGGGGCGCCTACAATGAGCAGTTCTTC. Encoded protein: CATSREGGAYNEQFF.